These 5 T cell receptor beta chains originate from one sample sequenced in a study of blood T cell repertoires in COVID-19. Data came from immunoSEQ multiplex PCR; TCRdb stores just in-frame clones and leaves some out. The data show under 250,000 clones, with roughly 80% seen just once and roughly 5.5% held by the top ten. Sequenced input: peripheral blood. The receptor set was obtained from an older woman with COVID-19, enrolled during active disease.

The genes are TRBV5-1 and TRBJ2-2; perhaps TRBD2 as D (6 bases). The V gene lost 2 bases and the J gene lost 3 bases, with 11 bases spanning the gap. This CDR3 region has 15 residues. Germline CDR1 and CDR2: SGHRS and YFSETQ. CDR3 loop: CASSLGTADTGELFF. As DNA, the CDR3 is TGCGCCAGCAGCTTAGGGACTGCCGACACCGGGGAGCTGTTTTTT.

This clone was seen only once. The CDR3 nucleotides are TGCGCCAGCAGCCAACGACAAAATCAGGACACTGAAGCTTTCTTT. Residues: CASSQRQNQDTEAFF. V and J are TRBV4-1 and TRBJ1-1; no reliable D call. CDR1 is MGHRA, CDR2 YSYEKL, per germline. Trimming took 2 bases from V and 3 from J, leaving 13 bases between them. The CDR3 is made up of 15 amino acids.

The CDR3 nucleotides read TGTGCCAGCAGCGTAAGTAGCGGGAGGGCCGGAGAGACCCAGTACTTC. Residues: CASSVSSGRAGETQYF. The V call is TRBV9, the J call TRBJ2-5; TRBD2 matches at 11 bases. V lost 1 base, J lost 4 bases, and 6 bases stayed unmatched. Germline-derived CDR1 and CDR2 are SGDLS and YYNGEE. This CDR3 region has 16 residues. Variable domain in full (rest from reference TRBV9 and TRBJ2-5): DSGVTQTPKHLITATGQRVTLRCSPRSGDLSVYWYQQSLDQGLQFLIQYYNGEERAKGNILERFSAQQFPDLHSELNLSSLELGDSALYFCASSVSSGRAGETQYFGPGTRLLVL.

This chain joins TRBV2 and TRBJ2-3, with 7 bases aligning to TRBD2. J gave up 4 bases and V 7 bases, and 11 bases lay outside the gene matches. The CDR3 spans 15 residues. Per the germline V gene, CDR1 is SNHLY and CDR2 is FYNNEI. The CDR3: CASTRREVVADTQYF. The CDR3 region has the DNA TGTGCCAGCACACGACGGGAGGTGGTCGCAGATACGCAGTATTTT.

Here the CDR3 DNA reads TGTGCCAGCTCCGGGACTTCCATCGAGTTCTTTAACTATGGCTACACCTTC. Translating it yields CASSGTSIEFFNYGYTF. This chain connects TRBV18 to TRBJ1-2, with TRBD1 as a possible D gene (5 bases). The CDR3 is 17 residues long. V lost 6 bases, J lost 1 base, and 21 bases lay in between. Germline V CDR1 and CDR2: KGHSH, LQKENI.